This T cell receptor (beta chain) was documented in a study of T cells expressing NK-cell markers. Study conclusions and caveats: A few donors' CD3+CD56-NKG2C+ cells were dominated by the same clonotypes.

As for this clonotype: What it binds is not known.

CDR3 length: 14 amino acids. Researchers built TCR beta cDNA using 5'RACE template switching with UMIs. TCRdb re-called the 5' RACE reads and gives one entry per CDR3 protein, without DNA. Found here are about 460,000 distinct CDR3 sequences; the top ten clones hold 1.4% to 1.5%. This TCR derives from a woman aged 45-65 years in good health. V usage is TRBV12-3 or TRBV12-4 and J usage is TRBJ1-1. The sequencing sample was made of blood T cells: a sorted CD56 or NKG2C T cell subset, CD4+ or CD8+ T cells, or bulk PBMC T cells (not recorded which). This chain's CDR3 is CASRLAIPNTEAFF.